The text below deals with one T cell receptor (beta chain). Its antigen is as yet unknown. 60 Vbeta and 13 Jbeta primers were used in PCR. Libraries were prepared by immunoSEQ multiplex PCR; TCRdb keeps only in-frame clonotypes and omits some of them. The sample shows roughly 150,000 clones, approximately 80% of them seen only once. This sample was included in a study of cytomegalovirus exposure and HLA in healthy donors. Trimming removed 3 bases from V and 5 bases from J; junction bases left unmatched: 3. Looked up from germline, CDR1 is GTSNPN and CDR2 is SVGIG (reference sequence). The CDR3 sequence is 13 residues long. Points from the study as a whole: In a later analysis, TCR beta V- and J-gene trimming showed a link to a missense DCLRE1C variant. TCR beta chains numbering under 200 were designated cytomegalovirus-associated. Sequence variants that were highly shared formed a cluster that was likely a sequencing artifact.

This receptor was identified in a man aged 25-40 years in good health and CMV-seropositive. Sequencing was done on a sample of PBMCs. The V gene is TRBV30, the J gene TRBJ1-4, with 7 bases lining up with TRBD1. In nucleotides, the CDR3 is TGTGCCTGGAGATTGGGACAGAATGAAAAACTGTTTTTT. It translates to CAWRLGQNEKLFF.